These T cell receptor beta chains were read from a single sample in a study of shared clonotypes between healthy human individuals. Clones were sequenced by immunoSEQ multiplex PCR, and TCRdb holds only the in-frame ones, with some missing. The profile covers approximately 640,000 clones, with roughly 78% appearing a single time and under 2% taken by the ten largest. Sequencing was done on a sample of memory CD4+ T cells sorted from blood. The source of these receptors is a woman aged 30 to 39 in good health. The CDR3 runs from the conserved cysteine through the conserved F or W.

v_call: TRBV6-5; j_call: TRBJ2-7; cdr3_aa: CASSPGTGDYEQYF
v_call: TRBV2; j_call: TRBJ2-1; cdr3_aa: CASKGTAALMEFF
v_call: TRBV29-1; j_call: TRBJ2-3; cdr3_aa: CSVEERGSGAGMYNTQYF
v_call: TRBV10-3; j_call: TRBJ2-7; cdr3_aa: CAIGGREAEQYF
v_call: TRBV7-9; j_call: TRBJ2-7; cdr3_aa: CASSFTGGRSEQYF
v_call: TRBV5-5; j_call: TRBJ2-3; cdr3_aa: CASSLNPAPTDTQYF
v_call: TRBV23-1; j_call: TRBJ2-2; cdr3_aa: CASSQSWGQGTNTGELFF
v_call: TRBV19; j_call: TRBJ2-4; cdr3_aa: CASSTSPTGLAKNIQYF
v_call: TRBV7-2; j_call: TRBJ2-1; cdr3_aa: CASSLDSNPYNEQFF
v_call: TRBV2; j_call: TRBJ1-6; cdr3_aa: CASSESRKDSPLHF
v_call: TRBV5-1; j_call: TRBJ1-1; cdr3_aa: CASSLGVNTEAFF
v_call: TRBV5-1; j_call: TRBJ2-1; cdr3_aa: CASSLGGGEQFF
v_call: TRBV10-3; j_call: TRBJ2-5; cdr3_aa: CAISGIAGEGLETQYF
v_call: TRBV2; j_call: TRBJ2-7; cdr3_aa: CASSDTDEQYF
v_call: TRBV7-9; j_call: TRBJ2-3; cdr3_aa: CASSLGQGSTDTQYF
v_call: TRBV5-1; j_call: TRBJ2-6; cdr3_aa: CASSSRSGANVLTF
v_call: TRBV6-4; j_call: TRBJ2-1; cdr3_aa: CASSKEVGLNNEQFF
v_call: TRBV28; j_call: TRBJ1-2; cdr3_aa: CASRDGTKGGYYGYTF
v_call: TRBV19; j_call: TRBJ1-4; cdr3_aa: CASSPWGGDATNEKLFF
v_call: TRBV27; j_call: TRBJ2-7; cdr3_aa: CASSSQGSYEQYF
v_call: TRBV4-1; j_call: TRBJ2-5; cdr3_aa: CAGALAEQETQYF
v_call: TRBV7-2; j_call: TRBJ2-5; cdr3_aa: CASRTGTLSGGQYF
v_call: TRBV27; j_call: TRBJ2-6; cdr3_aa: CASTKAGANVLTF
v_call: TRBV27; j_call: TRBJ1-1; cdr3_aa: CASSRLLEGHTEAFF
v_call: TRBV5-1; j_call: TRBJ1-3; cdr3_aa: CASSLAPRDGGNTIYF
v_call: TRBV29-1; j_call: TRBJ2-5; cdr3_aa: CSVTSGTQETQYF
v_call: TRBV9; j_call: TRBJ2-5; cdr3_aa: CASSGERSGTSGRKTQYF
v_call: TRBV7-8; j_call: TRBJ1-3; cdr3_aa: CASSLEGQVSSGNTIYF
v_call: TRBV5-4; j_call: TRBJ1-2; cdr3_aa: CASSTSTGTSYGYTF
v_call: TRBV28; j_call: TRBJ2-7; cdr3_aa: CASSFEGAGSYEQYF
v_call: TRBV29-1; j_call: TRBJ2-1; cdr3_aa: CSVEGSPNEQFF
v_call: TRBV4-1; j_call: TRBJ2-2; cdr3_aa: CASSQDLGPSTGELFF
v_call: TRBV29-1; j_call: TRBJ1-2; cdr3_aa: CSVGGRHYGYTF
v_call: TRBV10-2; j_call: TRBJ2-1; cdr3_aa: CASSRPTSGRAPSSYNEQFF
v_call: TRBV7-8; j_call: TRBJ1-5; cdr3_aa: CASSLGTGTGGTQPQHF